Reported below is one T cell receptor beta chain. Its antigen remains unidentified. No much larger clone exists at a distance of one base, and base qualities are not known. Using immunoSEQ, frozen genomic DNA was subjected to high-throughput TCRbeta CDR3 sequencing, a process that included PCR amplification, mapping, bias correction and internal controls. As for the original processing: Productive rearrangements were retained, and unique TCRbeta sequences were defined by the CDR3 nucleotide sequence together with the V and J gene. A sequence counted as donor-reactive only if the sequence showed at least 5-fold expansion in CFSE-low cells compared with unstimulated pre-transplant cells and had a frequency of at least 0.01%. Minimum frequency thresholds were set for each subject based on the unstimulated sample with the lowest template count, ensuring at least 90% detection power. Repertoire turnover was measured by Jensen-Shannon divergence between the top 1000 TCRbeta sequences post- and pre-transplant. Two-sided Fisher's exact tests were used to test for changes in how often donor-reactive sequences were detected. TCRdb provides this immuneACCESS table in a form limited to in-frame rearrangements. Some clones are lacking; in checked studies, under half of them reflect an unresolved V gene, and why the rest are absent is not known. V and J calls and clone size follow that table, whereas D and trimming were derived from the DNA. For this sample there are 45,000 to 60,000 clones; over 60% appear just once. The ten largest clonotypes hold 9.7% of the sample.

The source of the sample is a study of T cell clones after liver transplantation (dated by TCRdb to the late 2010s). Context from the whole study: ITN030ST, the source of the samples, was a randomized trial that attempted immunosuppression withdrawal within 2 years of liver transplantation. After a pre-transplant mixed lymphocyte reaction, TCRbeta sequencing was used to pinpoint donor-reactive T cell clones, which were subsequently tracked in post-transplant blood. Third party-reactive TCRbeta sequences from pre-transplant MLRs were also identified as an antigen-independent comparator for donor-reactive sequences. Three of the eight recipients were HCV-positive; the others were transplanted for non-autoimmune, non-viral indications. No induction therapy was given to the subjects, and standard immunosuppression was administered until randomization at 12-24 months post-transplant. To count as tolerant, a recipient had to stay completely off immunosuppression for at least one year without liver enzymes climbing beyond twice the upper limit of normal. Blood samples were taken pre-transplant, pre-randomization before withdrawal, and post-randomization after full withdrawal or failed withdrawal. Of the 8 liver transplant recipients making up the studied cohort, 3 were classified as tolerant and 5 as non-tolerant. Overall study outcomes, separate from this receptor: When repertoire turnover was taken into account, detection of donor-reactive sequences was significantly reduced in 7 of 8 subjects for CD4 and in 8 of 8 subjects for CD8. Circulating donor-reactive CD4 TCRbeta sequences fell significantly post-transplant in most of the 8 subjects, irrespective of tolerance or HCV status. The conclusions were preliminary, being limited by small, heterogeneous patient numbers and by non-standardized post-transplant time points. In a couple of subjects, low numbers of available donor cells limited the measurable donor-reactive repertoire. Donor-reactive sequences decreased more than third party-reactive sequences, which suggests partial antigen-specific deletion that was not related to withdrawal success. Since no allograft tissue specimens were available, donor-reactive T cells may have migrated into the graft instead of being deleted.

Unstimulated PBMCs, after thawing, were stained for CD3, CD4 and CD8 and then FACS-sorted into CD3+CD4+ and CD3+CD8+ populations. All 8 studied subjects were randomized to withdrawal of immunosuppression. The Qiagen DNeasy Blood and Tissue Kit was used for genomic DNA isolation. This sequence originates from a human patient who received a liver transplant. Following a transplant, some T lymphocytes may have been derived from the graft donor. Source: CD4+ T cells from blood, taken at the 22-month timepoint.

The base sequence is TGTGCCAGCAGGAAGGAGGCGAGCTCCTACAATGAGCAGTTCTTC. This is translated as CASRKEASSYNEQFF. The sequence is built from TRBV14 and TRBJ2-1, and the D gene may be TRBD2, 5 bases matching. V is clipped by 6 bases and J by 0 bases, and the sequence between their germline boundaries is 12 bases long. The CDR3 goes from the cysteine to the phenylalanine over 15 residues. Only the CDR3 part of the read is kept: 45 bases, read in frame from the first base. CDR1 is given as SGHDN and CDR2 as FVKESK, both from the germline V gene.